This T cell receptor beta chain was identified in a study of early T cells in non-severe SARS-CoV-2 infection. Individual cDNA molecules each received unique molecular identifiers attached to them. MiXCR, applied by TCRdb to the 5' RACE reads, yields one record per CDR3 protein. The profile shows roughly 40,000 distinct CDR3 sequences, nearly 7.5% of them singletons. CDR1 SQVTM and CDR2 ANQGSEA come from the germline V gene. Trimming shortened V by 6 bases and J by 12 bases, and 18 bases separated the two germline ends. The length of the CDR3 is 12 residues. Input material: whole blood. This chain links TRBV29-1 with TRBJ2-1, with no clear D. This TCR derives from an adult who was a healthcare worker with PCR-confirmed SARS-CoV-2 infection or an uninfected control (not recorded which). DNA of the CDR3: TGCAGCGTGTCAGCCAACTTCGTAGGGCAGTTCTTC. This encodes CSVSANFVGQFF.